Listed here is a single T cell receptor beta chain. Profiling relied on immunoSEQ multiplex PCR, and the TCRdb table lists in-frame clones only, not all of them. The profile covers roughly 100,000 clones, with 80% to 85% appearing a single time and roughly 14% taken by the ten largest. The data are from a study of blood T cell repertoires in COVID-19. At the level of the study: The United States, Italy and Spain provided the acute and convalescent COVID-19 samples. From T cells, B-cell-depleted T cells, or PBMCs came the material, which was cDNA or gDNA.

The CDR3 contains 15 residues. Trimming removed 6 bases from V and 9 bases from J, with 21 bases in between. The germline V gene has CDR1 MNHEY and CDR2 SMNVEV (reference sequence). V gene TRBV27 combines with J gene TRBJ2-1; D may be TRBD2 (5 bases). The TCR was taken from an elderly woman with acute or convalescent COVID-19. Sequences were obtained from peripheral blood. DNA for the CDR3: TGTGCCAGCAGACTATGGGATTCGGCGGGCAGTGAGCAGTTCTTC. Translating it yields CASRLWDSAGSEQFF.